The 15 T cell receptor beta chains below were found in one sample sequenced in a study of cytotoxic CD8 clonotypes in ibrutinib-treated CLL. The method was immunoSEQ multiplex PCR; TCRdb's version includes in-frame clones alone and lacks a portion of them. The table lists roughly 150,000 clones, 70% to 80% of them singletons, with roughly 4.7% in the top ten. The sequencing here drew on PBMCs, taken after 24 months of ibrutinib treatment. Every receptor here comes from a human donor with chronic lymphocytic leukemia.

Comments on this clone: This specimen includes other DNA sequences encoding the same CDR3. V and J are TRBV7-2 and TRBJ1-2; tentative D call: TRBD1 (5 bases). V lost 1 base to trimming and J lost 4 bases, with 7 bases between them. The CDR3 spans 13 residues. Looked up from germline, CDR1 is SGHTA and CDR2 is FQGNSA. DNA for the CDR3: TGTGCCAGCAGCTTAGGGGGCGGCTATGGCTACACCTTC. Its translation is CASSLGGGYGYTF.

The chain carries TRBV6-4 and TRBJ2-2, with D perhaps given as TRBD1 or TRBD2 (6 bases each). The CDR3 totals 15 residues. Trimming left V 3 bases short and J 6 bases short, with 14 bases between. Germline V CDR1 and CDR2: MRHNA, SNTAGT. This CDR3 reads CASSEAPGAAGELFF. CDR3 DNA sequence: TGTGCCAGCAGTGAGGCACCGGGGGCGGCCGGGGAGCTGTTTTTT.

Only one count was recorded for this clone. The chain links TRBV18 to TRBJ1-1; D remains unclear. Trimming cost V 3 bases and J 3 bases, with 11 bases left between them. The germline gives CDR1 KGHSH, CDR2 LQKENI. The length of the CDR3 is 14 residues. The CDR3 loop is CASSPGRVDTEAFF. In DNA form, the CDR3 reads TGTGCCAGCTCACCTGGGAGGGTGGACACTGAAGCTTTCTTT.

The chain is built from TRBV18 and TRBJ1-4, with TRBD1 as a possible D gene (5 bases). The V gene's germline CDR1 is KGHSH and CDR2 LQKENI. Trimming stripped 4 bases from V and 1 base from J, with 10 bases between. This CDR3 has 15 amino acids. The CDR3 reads CASSLRDGTNEKLFF. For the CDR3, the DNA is TGTGCCAGCTCACTCCGGGACGGAACTAATGAAAAACTGTTTTTT.

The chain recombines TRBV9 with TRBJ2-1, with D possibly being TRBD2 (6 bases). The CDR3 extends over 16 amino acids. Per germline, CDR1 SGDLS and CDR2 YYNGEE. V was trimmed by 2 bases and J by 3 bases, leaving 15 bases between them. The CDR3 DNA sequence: TGTGCCAGCAGCGTGGCGGCCCTGGGGGGCTACAATGAGCAGTTCTTC. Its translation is CASSVAALGGYNEQFF.

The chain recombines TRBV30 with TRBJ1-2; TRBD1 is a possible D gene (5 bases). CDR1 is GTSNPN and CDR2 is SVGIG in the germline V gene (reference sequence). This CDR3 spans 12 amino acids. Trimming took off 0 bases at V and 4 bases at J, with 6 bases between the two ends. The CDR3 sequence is CAWSVGTYGYTF. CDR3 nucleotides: TGTGCCTGGAGTGTGGGGACCTATGGCTACACCTTC.

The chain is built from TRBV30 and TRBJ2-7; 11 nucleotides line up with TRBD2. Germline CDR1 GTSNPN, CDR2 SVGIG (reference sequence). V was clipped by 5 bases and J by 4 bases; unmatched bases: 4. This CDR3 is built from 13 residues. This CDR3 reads CAWQTSGAYEQYF. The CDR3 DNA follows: TGTGCCTGGCAGACTAGCGGGGCTTACGAGCAGTACTTC.

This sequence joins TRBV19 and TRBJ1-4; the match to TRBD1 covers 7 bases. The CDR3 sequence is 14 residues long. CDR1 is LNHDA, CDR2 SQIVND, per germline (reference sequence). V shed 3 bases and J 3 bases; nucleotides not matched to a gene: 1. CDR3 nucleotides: TGTGCCAGTAGTATGGACAGGCCTAATGAAAAACTGTTTTTT. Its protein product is CASSMDRPNEKLFF.

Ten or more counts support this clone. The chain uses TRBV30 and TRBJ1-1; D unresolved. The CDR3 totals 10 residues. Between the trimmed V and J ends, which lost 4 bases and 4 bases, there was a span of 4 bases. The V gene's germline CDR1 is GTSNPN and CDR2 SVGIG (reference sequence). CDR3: CAWNRTEAFF. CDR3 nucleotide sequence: TGTGCCTGGAACCGCACTGAAGCTTTCTTT.

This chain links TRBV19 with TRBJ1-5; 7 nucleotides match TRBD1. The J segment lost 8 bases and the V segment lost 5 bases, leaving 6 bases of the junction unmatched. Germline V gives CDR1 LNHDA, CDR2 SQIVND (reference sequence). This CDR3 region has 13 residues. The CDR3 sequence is CASSPQGEEPQHF. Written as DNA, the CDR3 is TGTGCCAGTAGTCCCCAGGGGGAAGAGCCCCAGCATTTT.

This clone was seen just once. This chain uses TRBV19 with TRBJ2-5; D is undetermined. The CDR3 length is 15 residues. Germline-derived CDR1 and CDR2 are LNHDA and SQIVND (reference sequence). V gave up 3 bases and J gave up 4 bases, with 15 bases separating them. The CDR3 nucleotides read TGTGCCAGTAGTATGAGCCGCGAGGCCCCAGAGACCCAGTACTTC. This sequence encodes CASSMSREAPETQYF. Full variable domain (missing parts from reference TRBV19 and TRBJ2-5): DGGITQSPKYLFRKEGQNVTLSCEQNLNHDAMYWYRQDPGQGLRLIYYSQIVNDFQKGDIAEGYSVSREKKESFPLTVTSAQKNPTAFYLCASSMSREAPETQYFGPGTRLLVL.

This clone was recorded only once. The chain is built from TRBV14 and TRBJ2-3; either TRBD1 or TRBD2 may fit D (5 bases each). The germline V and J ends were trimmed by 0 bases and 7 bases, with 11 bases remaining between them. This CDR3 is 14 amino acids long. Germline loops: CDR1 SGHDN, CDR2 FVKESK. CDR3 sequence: CASSQDMGVNTQYF. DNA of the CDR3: TGTGCCAGCAGCCAAGACATGGGGGTAAATACGCAGTATTTT.

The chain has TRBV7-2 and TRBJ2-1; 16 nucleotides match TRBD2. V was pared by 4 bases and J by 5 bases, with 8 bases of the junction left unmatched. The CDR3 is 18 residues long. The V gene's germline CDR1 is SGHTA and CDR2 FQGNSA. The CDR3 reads CASSSIPGLAGGDNEQFF. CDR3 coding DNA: TGTGCCAGCAGCTCTATACCGGGACTAGCGGGAGGGGACAATGAGCAGTTCTTC.

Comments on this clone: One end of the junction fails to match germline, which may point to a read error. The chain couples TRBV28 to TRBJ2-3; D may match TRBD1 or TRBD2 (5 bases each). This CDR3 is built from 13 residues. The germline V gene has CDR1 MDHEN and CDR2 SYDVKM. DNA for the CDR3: TGTGCCAGCAGCTTCAGAGGGACCGCTGCAAGGGATTTT. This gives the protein CASSFRGTAARDF.

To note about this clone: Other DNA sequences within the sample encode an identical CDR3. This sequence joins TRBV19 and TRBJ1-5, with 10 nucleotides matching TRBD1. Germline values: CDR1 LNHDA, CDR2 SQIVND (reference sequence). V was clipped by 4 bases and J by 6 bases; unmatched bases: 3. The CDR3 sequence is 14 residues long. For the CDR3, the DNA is TGTGCCAGTAGTACGACAGGGGGCGGTCAGCCCCAGCATTTT. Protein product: CASSTTGGGQPQHF.